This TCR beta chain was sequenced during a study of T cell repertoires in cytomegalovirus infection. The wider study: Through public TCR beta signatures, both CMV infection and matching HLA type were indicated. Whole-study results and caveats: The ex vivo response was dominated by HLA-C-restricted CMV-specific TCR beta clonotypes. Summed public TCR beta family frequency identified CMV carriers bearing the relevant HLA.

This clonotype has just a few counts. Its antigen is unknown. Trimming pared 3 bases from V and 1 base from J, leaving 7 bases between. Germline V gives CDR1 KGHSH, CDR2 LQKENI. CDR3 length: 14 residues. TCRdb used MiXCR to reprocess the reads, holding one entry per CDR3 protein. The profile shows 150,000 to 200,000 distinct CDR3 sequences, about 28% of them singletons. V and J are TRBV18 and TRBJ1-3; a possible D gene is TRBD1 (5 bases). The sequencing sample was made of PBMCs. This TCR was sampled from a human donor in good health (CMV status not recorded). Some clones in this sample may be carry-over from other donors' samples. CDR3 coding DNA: TGTGCCAGCTCACCGGCAGGGTCTGGAAACACCATATATTTT. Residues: CASSPAGSGNTIYF.